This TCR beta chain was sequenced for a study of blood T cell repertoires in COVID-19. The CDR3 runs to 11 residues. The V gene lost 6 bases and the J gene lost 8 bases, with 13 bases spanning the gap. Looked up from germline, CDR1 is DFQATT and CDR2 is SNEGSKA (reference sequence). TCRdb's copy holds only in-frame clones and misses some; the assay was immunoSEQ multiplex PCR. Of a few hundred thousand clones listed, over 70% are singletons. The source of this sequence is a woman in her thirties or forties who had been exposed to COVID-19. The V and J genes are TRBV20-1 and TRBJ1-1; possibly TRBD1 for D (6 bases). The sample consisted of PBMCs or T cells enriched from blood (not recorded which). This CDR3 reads CSARRTAEAFF. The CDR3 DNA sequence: TGCAGTGCGAGAAGGACAGCCGAAGCTTTCTTT.